This record covers a single T cell receptor (beta chain). No antigen is known for it. V was trimmed by 5 bases and J by 5 bases, leaving 18 bases between them. Germline V gene sequence: CDR1 SGHAT, CDR2 FQNNGV. The CDR3 runs 15 residues. TCR beta libraries were built from RNA through three nested multiplex PCR rounds using modified ARM-PCR. TCRB-specific cDNA synthesis used around 0.5 ug of total RNA. No unique molecular identifiers were described for these TCRB libraries. TCRdb analysed the multiplex PCR reads with MiXCR anew, one entry per CDR3 protein. The sample lists about 10,000 distinct CDR3 sequences, around three fifths occurring once. The data originate from a study of tumor-infiltrating lymphocytes in glioblastoma multiforme. Study-level results: Only one glioblastoma patient had TCR and mutation analysis.

The chain combines TRBV11-2 with TRBJ1-1, with D maybe TRBD1 (5 bases). This TCR was recovered from a male donor with glioblastoma. Sequenced sample: brain tumor tissue. CDR3 residues: CASSPPGAPGTEAFF. CDR3 in DNA: TGTGCCAGCAGCCCCCCCGGGGCTCCTGGGACTGAAGCTTTCTTT.